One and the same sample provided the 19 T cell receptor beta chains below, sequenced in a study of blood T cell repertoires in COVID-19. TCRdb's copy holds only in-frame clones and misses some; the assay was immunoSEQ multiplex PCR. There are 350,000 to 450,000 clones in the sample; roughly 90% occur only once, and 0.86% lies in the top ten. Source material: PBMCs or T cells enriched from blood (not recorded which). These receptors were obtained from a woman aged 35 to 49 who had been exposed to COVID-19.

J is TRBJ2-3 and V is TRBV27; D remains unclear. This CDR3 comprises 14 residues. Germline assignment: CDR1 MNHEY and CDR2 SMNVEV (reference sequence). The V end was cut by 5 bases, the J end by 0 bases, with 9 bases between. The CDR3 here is CASSPYASTDTQYF. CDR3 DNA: TGTGCCAGCAGTCCCTACGCCAGCACAGATACGCAGTATTTT.

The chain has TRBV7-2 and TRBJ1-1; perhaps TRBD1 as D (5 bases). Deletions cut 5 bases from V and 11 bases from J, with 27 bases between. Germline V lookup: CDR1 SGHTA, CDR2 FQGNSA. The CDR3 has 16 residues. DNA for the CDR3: TGTGCCAGCAGCACCCAAGAGCTCGCGGGGGGAGTGTTGGCTTTCTTT. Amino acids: CASSTQELAGGVLAFF.

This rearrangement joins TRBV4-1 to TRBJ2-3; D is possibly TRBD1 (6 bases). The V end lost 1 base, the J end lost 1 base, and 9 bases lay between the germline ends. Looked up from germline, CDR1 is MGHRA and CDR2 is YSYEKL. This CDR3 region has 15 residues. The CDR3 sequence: CASSQVAGGTDTQYF. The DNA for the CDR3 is TGCGCCAGCAGCCAAGTTGCAGGGGGCACAGATACGCAGTATTTT.

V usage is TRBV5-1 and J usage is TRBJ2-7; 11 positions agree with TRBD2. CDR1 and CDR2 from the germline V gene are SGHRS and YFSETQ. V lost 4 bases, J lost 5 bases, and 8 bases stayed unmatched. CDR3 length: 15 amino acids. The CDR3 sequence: CASSLSGRAVDEQYF. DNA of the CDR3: TGCGCCAGCAGCCTTAGCGGGAGGGCCGTCGACGAGCAGTACTTC. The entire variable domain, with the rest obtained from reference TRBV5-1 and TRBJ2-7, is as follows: KAGVTQTPRYLIKTRGQQVTLSCSPISGHRSVSWYQQTPGQGLQFLFEYFSETQRNKGNFPGRFSGRQFSNSRSEMNVSTLELGDSALYLCASSLSGRAVDEQYFGPGTRLTVT.

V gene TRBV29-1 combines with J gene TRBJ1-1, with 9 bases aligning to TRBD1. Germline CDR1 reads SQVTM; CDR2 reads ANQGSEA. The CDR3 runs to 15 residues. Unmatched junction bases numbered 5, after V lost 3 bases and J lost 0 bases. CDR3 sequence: CSVDGQGIMNTEAFF. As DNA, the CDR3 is TGCAGCGTTGATGGACAGGGGATAATGAACACTGAAGCTTTCTTT.

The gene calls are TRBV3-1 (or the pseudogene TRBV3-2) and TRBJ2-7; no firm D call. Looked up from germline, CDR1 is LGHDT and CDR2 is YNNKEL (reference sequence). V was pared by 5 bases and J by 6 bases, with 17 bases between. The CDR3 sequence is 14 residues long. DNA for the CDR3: TGTGCCAGCAGCAACATGGTCATCCGTGGCGAGCAGTACTTC. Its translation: CASSNMVIRGEQYF.

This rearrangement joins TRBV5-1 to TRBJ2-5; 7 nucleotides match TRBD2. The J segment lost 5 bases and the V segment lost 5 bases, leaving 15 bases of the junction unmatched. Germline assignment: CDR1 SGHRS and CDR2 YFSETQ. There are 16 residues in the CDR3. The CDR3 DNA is TGCGCCAGCAGGGGACGTGGCGGGAGTTATCCGGAGACCCAGTACTTC. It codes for CASRGRGGSYPETQYF.

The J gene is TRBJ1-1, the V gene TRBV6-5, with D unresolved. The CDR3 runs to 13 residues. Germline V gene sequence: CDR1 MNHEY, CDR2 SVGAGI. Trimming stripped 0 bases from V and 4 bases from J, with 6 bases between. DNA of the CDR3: TGTGCCAGCAGTTACTCGAGATCCACTGAAGCTTTCTTT. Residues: CASSYSRSTEAFF.

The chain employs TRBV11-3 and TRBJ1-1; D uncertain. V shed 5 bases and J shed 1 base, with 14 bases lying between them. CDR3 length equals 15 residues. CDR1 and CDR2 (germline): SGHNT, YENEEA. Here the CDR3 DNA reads TGTGCCAGCAGCCCCGCGGAAGTTACGAACACTGAAGCTTTCTTT. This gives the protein CASSPAEVTNTEAFF.

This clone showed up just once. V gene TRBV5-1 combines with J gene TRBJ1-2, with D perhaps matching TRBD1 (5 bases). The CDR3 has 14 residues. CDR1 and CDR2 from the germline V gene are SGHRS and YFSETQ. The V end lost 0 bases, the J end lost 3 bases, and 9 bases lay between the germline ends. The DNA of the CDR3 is TGCGCCAGCAGCTTGGACAGGTCCGACTATGGCTACACCTTC. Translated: CASSLDRSDYGYTF.

CDR3 region: CASSPSPAEQETQYF. In DNA form, the CDR3 reads TGTGCCAGCAGCCCCTCCCCAGCGGAACAAGAGACCCAGTACTTC. The chain links TRBV11-3 to TRBJ2-5; perhaps TRBD2 as D (5 bases). Germline loops: CDR1 SGHNT, CDR2 YENEEA. V shed 5 bases and J shed 2 bases, with 15 bases lying between them. This CDR3 region has 15 residues.

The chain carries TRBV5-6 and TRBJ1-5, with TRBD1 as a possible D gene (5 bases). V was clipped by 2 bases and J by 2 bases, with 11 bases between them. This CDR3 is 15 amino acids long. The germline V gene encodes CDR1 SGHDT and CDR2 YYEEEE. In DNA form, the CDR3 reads TGTGCCAGCAGCTTCAGGGTAGCAGGCAATCAGCCCCAGCATTTT. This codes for CASSFRVAGNQPQHF.

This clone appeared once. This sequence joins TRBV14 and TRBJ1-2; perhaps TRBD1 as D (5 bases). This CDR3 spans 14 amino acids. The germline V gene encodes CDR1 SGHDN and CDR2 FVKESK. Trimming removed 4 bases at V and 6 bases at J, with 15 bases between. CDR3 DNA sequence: TGTGCCAGCAGCCCCCACAAGTCGGGGGATGGCTACACCTTC. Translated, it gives CASSPHKSGDGYTF.

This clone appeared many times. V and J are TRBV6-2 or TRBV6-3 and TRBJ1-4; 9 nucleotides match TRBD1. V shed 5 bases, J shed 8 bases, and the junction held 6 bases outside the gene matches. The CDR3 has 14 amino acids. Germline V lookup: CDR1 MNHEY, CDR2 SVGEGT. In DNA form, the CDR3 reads TGTGCCAGCAGTCGGACAGGGGAAGGGGAAAAACTGTTTTTT. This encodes CASSRTGEGEKLFF.

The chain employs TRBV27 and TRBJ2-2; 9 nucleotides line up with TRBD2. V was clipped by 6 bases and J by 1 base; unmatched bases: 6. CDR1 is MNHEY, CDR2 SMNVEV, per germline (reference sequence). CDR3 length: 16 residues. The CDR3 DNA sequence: TGTGCCAGCAGGGGTAGCGGGAGAAAGAACACCGGGGAGCTGTTTTTT. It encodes CASRGSGRKNTGELFF.

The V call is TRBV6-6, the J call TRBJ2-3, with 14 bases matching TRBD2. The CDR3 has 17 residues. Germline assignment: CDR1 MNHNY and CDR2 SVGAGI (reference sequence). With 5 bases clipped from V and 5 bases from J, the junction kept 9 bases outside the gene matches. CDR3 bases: TGTGCCAGCAGTCCTTTCCGGACTAGCGGGGGGAAAGATACGCAGTATTTT. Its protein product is CASSPFRTSGGKDTQYF.

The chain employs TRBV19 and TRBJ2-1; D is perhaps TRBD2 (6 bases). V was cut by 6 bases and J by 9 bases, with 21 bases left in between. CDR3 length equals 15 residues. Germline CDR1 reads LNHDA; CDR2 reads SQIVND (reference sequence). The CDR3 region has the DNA TGTGCCAGTAGCCTGGAGACTAGGGGCTTGGGTGAGCAGTTCTTC. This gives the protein CASSLETRGLGEQFF. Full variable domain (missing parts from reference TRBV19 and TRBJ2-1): DGGITQSPKYLFRKEGQNVTLSCEQNLNHDAMYWYRQDPGQGLRLIYYSQIVNDFQKGDIAEGYSVSREKKESFPLTVTSAQKNPTAFYLCASSLETRGLGEQFFGPGTRLTVL.

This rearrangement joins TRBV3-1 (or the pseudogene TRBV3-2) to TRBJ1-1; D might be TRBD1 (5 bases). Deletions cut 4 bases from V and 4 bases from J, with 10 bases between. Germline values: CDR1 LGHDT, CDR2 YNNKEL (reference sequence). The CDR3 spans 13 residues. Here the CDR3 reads CASSPLGGTEAFF. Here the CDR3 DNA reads TGTGCCAGCAGCCCCCTGGGGGGCACTGAAGCTTTCTTT.

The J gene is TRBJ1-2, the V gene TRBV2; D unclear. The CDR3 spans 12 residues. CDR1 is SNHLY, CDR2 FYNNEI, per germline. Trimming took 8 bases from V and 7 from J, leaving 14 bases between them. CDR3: CASSLETFGYTF. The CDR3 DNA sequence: TGTGCCAGCTCCTTAGAAACCTTTGGCTACACCTTC.